This record covers a single TCR beta chain. Its antigen remains unidentified. This specimen belongs to a study of PD-1 blockade in classical Hodgkin lymphoma. Looking at the study overall: Nivolumab was given intravenously to patients at 3 mg/kg every 2 weeks. The study, taken as a whole, reports: Patients who initiated nivolumab within 1 year of ASCT were excluded. Whoever responded completely had baseline diversity much like that seen in newly diagnosed patients. TCR diversity at baseline was reported to be reduced in newly diagnosed patients relative to healthy donors.

J lost 6 bases, V lost 7 bases, and 5 bases had no gene match. This CDR3 contains 13 residues. Germline assignment: CDR1 MNHEY and CDR2 SMNVEV (reference sequence). Using immunoSEQ multiplex PCR, the repertoire was profiled, and TCRdb retains in-frame clones only, with some absent. The repertoire consists of 90,000 or so clones, with 80% to 95% occurring once and the leading ten covering about 2.7%. Each and every patient relapsed after autologous stem cell transplantation, and patients got differing brentuximab vedotin exposure. The sequencing used peripheral blood mononuclear cells (PBMCs), collected before the second cycle of nivolumab. The source of this sequence is a human donor with classical Hodgkin lymphoma. The rearrangement uses TRBV27 and TRBJ2-2; 7 bases line up with TRBD2. In DNA form, the CDR3 reads TGTGCCAGCATGCTAGCGGCAGCCGGGGAGCTGTTTTTT. This gives the protein CASMLAAAGELFF.